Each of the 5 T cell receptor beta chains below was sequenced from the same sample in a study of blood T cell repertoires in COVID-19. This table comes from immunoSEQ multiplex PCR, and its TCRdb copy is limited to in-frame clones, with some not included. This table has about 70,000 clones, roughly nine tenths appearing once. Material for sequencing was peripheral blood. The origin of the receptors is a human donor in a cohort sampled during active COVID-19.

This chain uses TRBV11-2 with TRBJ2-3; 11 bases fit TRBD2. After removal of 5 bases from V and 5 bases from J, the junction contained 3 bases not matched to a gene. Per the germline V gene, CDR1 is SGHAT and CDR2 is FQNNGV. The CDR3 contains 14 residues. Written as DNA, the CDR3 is TGTGCCAGCAGCCTCGGACTAGCGGGAGATACGCAGTATTTT. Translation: CASSLGLAGDTQYF.

CDR3 residues: CASKGGASRYRGEQFF. Here the CDR3 DNA reads TGTGCCAGCAAGGGGGGGGCTAGCAGATACCGTGGTGAGCAGTTCTTC. The V and J genes are TRBV28 and TRBJ2-1; possible D gene TRBD2, 7 bases. Trimming took off 7 bases at V and 9 bases at J, with 25 bases between the two ends. The CDR3 totals 16 residues. Germline values: CDR1 MDHEN, CDR2 SYDVKM.

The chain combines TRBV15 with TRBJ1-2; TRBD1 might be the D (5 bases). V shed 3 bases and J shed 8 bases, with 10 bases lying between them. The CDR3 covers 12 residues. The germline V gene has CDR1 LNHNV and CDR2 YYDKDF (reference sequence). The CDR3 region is CATSRGPTGYTF. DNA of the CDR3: TGTGCCACCAGCAGGGGGCCGACGGGCTACACCTTC.

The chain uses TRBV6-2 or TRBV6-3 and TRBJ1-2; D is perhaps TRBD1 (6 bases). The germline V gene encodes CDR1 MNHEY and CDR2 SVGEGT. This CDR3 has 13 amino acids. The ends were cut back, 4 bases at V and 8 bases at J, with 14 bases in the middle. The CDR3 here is CASSLDSDSGYTF. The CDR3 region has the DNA TGTGCCAGCAGTTTGGATTCGGACAGCGGCTACACCTTC.

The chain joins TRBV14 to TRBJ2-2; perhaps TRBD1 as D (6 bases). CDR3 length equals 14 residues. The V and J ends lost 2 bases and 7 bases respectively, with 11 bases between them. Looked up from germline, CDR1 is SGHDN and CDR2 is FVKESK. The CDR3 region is CASSQTRGSGELFF. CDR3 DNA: TGTGCCAGCAGCCAAACAAGGGGGAGCGGGGAGCTGTTTTTT.